The text below deals with one TCR beta chain. What it binds is unknown. This CDR3 has 16 amino acids. Germline loops: CDR1 SGHNT, CDR2 YYREEE (reference sequence). V shed 0 bases and J 6 bases; nucleotides not matched to a gene: 2. This sample is part of a study of persistence of HIV-infected CD4 T cells. Study as a whole: The sample holds CD4+ T cells responsive to CMV or HIV-1 Gag.

The stimulus was lysate of CMV-infected fibroblasts, roughly 9.2 ug/mL. CD40L-negative CD69-negative CD45RO-high memory CD4+ T cells were sorted as populations depleted of antigen-responding cells. The immunoSEQ assay was version 4, run in survey mode. Profiling relied on immunoSEQ multiplex PCR, and the TCRdb table lists in-frame clones only, not all of them. The data hold 30,000 to 35,000 clones, with around 82% observed a single time. The sequencing used CD4+ T cells sorted from PBMCs after 18-hour stimulation, collected from a patient who received antiretroviral therapy. The chain couples TRBV5-4 to TRBJ2-1, with 14 bases that match TRBD2. This clonotype originated in an adult man with HIV who was CMV-seropositive. The CDR3 reads CASSLGLAGGLNEQFF. The DNA of the CDR3 is TGTGCCAGCAGCTTGGGACTAGCGGGGGGGCTCAATGAGCAGTTCTTC.